This is a list of T cell receptor beta chains from one sample in a study of blood T cell repertoires in COVID-19. This table comes from immunoSEQ multiplex PCR, and its TCRdb copy is limited to in-frame clones, with some not included. The sample holds around 330,000 clones, approximately 90% seen once. Sequencing used PBMCs or T cells enriched from blood (not recorded which). All receptors derive from a woman aged 40 to 50 who had recovered from COVID-19. CDR3s include the opening cysteine and the closing phenylalanine or tryptophan.

j_gene,v_gene,CDR3aa
TRBJ2-4,TRBV30,CAWTGTGLENIQYF
TRBJ1-6,TRBV30,CAWSSPGTRSSPLHF
TRBJ2-7,TRBV4-1,CASSPNQGAVIEQYF
TRBJ1-2,TRBV29-1,CSVAGGNSYGYTF
TRBJ1-5,TRBV28,CASSFSGTGPLGNQPQHF
TRBJ1-5,TRBV28,CASSFGGPGGAQHF
TRBJ1-6,TRBV28,CASSLLRGNNSPLHF
TRBJ1-2,TRBV24-1,CATRQGNGGYTF
TRBJ2-1,TRBV5-1,CASSAGQGAYNEQFF
TRBJ1-1,TRBV7-3,CASSSGLRGDTEAFF
TRBJ2-7,TRBV5-1,CASSLVRGSYEQYF
TRBJ1-2,TRBV19,CASSMRDYYGYTF
TRBJ2-5,TRBV19,CASSMTTLQETQYF
TRBJ1-1,TRBV11-2,CASSLDRAGAFF
TRBJ1-2,TRBV18,CASSSGYGYTF
TRBJ1-2,TRBV19,CASSIGGTAYGYTF
TRBJ2-7,TRBV3-1/TRBV3-2,CASSQEFDRAYEQYF
TRBJ2-7,TRBV7-2,CASSLEASGSGEQYF
TRBJ1-1,TRBV7-8,CASSQTLGQSQLQRAFF
TRBJ2-2,TRBV18,CASSLRTGGNTGELFF
TRBJ1-2,TRBV7-9,CASSLLQDLGNGYTF
TRBJ1-1,TRBV6-1,CASSDRGGRDTEAFF
TRBJ1-3,TRBV20-1,CSASFRDSGNTIYF
TRBJ2-7,TRBV7-9,CASSPKREAYEQYF
TRBJ2-4,TRBV28,CASTYSLAKNIQYF
TRBJ1-1,TRBV11-3,CASSLGGQGEAFF
TRBJ1-2,TRBV7-9,CASSLEDRFYGYTF
TRBJ2-1,TRBV7-9,CASSLRDRVNEQFF
TRBJ2-7,TRBV7-2,CASSWGDGRPMEQYF
TRBJ2-4,TRBV11-3,CASSLGREDIQYF